This T cell receptor beta chain appears in the sequencing data of a study of radiation and T cells in renal cell carcinoma. Germline V CDR1 and CDR2: MNHEY, SVGAGI. Trimming removed 7 bases at V and 3 bases at J, with 10 bases between. The CDR3 length is 14 residues. Measured with immunoSEQ multiplex PCR; TCRdb has only the in-frame clones, and not every one. The table lists some 95,000 clones, 70% to 90% of them singletons. Time point defined: baseline pretreatment blood. Regarding treatment: 15 Gy SBRT to primary tumor, nephrectomy 4 weeks later. Sequencing was performed on blood, taken from a patient whose treatment included radiotherapy and nephrectomy. The clonotype was recovered from a man aged 50 to 60 with renal cell carcinoma. The V call is TRBV6-5, the J call TRBJ2-6, with D perhaps TRBD2 (5 bases). Here the CDR3 reads CASTVGDGANVLTF. CDR3 DNA sequence: TGTGCCAGCACCGTGGGAGATGGGGCCAACGTCCTGACTTTC.